These 2 T cell receptor beta chains share one sample of origin, sequenced in a study of OX40 agonist ivuxolimab in advanced cancers. TCRdb keeps only in-frame clones here, not all; method: immunoSEQ multiplex PCR. The sample holds approximately 50,000 clones, roughly 80% seen once. This material consisted of CD4+ or CD8+ T cells sorted from blood, taken in a trial of the OX40 agonist ivuxolimab. These receptor sequences come from an adult with an advanced solid tumor such as melanoma, head and neck, liver or kidney cancer.

This rearrangement joins TRBV6-5 to TRBJ1-1, with a possible D match to TRBD1 (6 bases). Trimming shortened V by 0 bases and J by 12 bases, and 8 bases separated the two germline ends. Looked up from germline, CDR1 is MNHEY and CDR2 is SVGAGI. There are 11 residues in the CDR3. CDR3 coding DNA: TGTGCCAGCAGTTACTCTGGGGGCTCTTTCTTT. It yields the protein CASSYSGGSFF.

The rearrangement links TRBV6-1 to TRBJ2-3; D might be TRBD1 (6 bases). Per germline, CDR1 MNHNS and CDR2 SASEGT. V dropped 7 bases and J dropped 3 bases, with 14 bases sitting between them. CDR3 length: 14 amino acids. The chain's CDR3 is CASILGAGTDTQYF. Written as DNA, the CDR3 is TGTGCCAGCATTCTGGGGGCTGGGACAGATACGCAGTATTTT.